This TCR beta chain derives from a study of shared clonotypes between healthy human individuals. Donors included only healthy HIV-negative adults lacking recent acute infections or vaccinations. As for this clone: Other nucleotide sequences in the sample specify the same CDR3.

Produced via immunoSEQ multiplex PCR; TCRdb's table is partial and in-frame only. The table lists roughly 520,000 clones, approximately 94% of them singletons. Germline-derived CDR1 and CDR2 are SEHNR and FQNEAQ (reference sequence). Unmatched junction bases numbered 0, after V lost 1 base and J lost 5 bases. The CDR3 covers 14 residues. The sample was naive CD4+ T cells sorted from blood. Documented subset: CD45RA+ positively selected. The J gene is TRBJ1-1, the V gene TRBV7-9; 11 bases fit TRBD1. This receptor was obtained from a woman in her 30s in good health. CDR3 DNA: TGTGCCAGCAGCTTAGGGGACAGGGGGACTGAAGCTTTCTTT. Protein sequence: CASSLGDRGTEAFF. The full variable domain, its missing parts supplied by reference TRBV7-9 and TRBJ1-1, is DTGVSQNPRHKITKRGQNVTFRCDPISEHNRLYWYRQTLGQGPEFLTYFQNEAQLEKSRLLSDRFSAERPKGSFSTLEIQRTEQGDSAMYLCASSLGDRGTEAFFGQGTRLTVV.